The 8 T cell receptor beta chains below were found in one sample sequenced in a study of cytomegalovirus exposure and HLA in healthy donors. Both 60 Vbeta primers and 13 Jbeta primers went into the PCR. Assay: immunoSEQ multiplex PCR; the TCRdb copy retains only in-frame clones and omits some. The sample records about 160,000 clones, roughly 85% being singletons. Sequenced material: PBMCs. The receptors were sampled from a man aged 40-55 years in good health and CMV-seronegative.

The chain has TRBV28 and TRBJ1-4; D not resolved. This CDR3 comprises 15 residues. V was cut by 6 bases and J by 3 bases, with 14 bases left in between. In germline, CDR1 is MDHEN, CDR2 SYDVKM. This chain's CDR3 is CASRAQRASNEKLFF. The CDR3 coding sequence is TGTGCCAGCAGGGCACAGAGGGCTTCTAATGAAAAACTGTTTTTT.

In its sample, this clone was seen once. The chain carries TRBV6-6 and TRBJ1-4; no firm D call. V lost 0 bases, J lost 4 bases, and 6 bases lay in between. Germline V gives CDR1 MNHNY, CDR2 SVGAGI (reference sequence). This CDR3 contains 14 residues. The CDR3 DNA sequence: TGTGCCAGCAGTTACTCTAGAGATAATGAAAAACTGTTTTTT. As protein: CASSYSRDNEKLFF.

The rearrangement uses TRBV5-1 and TRBJ2-5; 7 nucleotides match TRBD1. With 4 bases clipped from V and 4 bases from J, the junction kept 10 bases outside the gene matches. This CDR3 has 15 residues. Germline values: CDR1 SGHRS, CDR2 YFSETQ. CDR3 protein: CASSLMARQGETQYF. The DNA for the CDR3 is TGCGCCAGCAGCCTTATGGCTCGACAGGGAGAGACCCAGTACTTC.

J is TRBJ1-2 and V is TRBV27, with TRBD1 identical over 12 bases. The J segment lost 2 bases and the V segment lost 0 bases, leaving 10 bases of the junction unmatched. CDR1 MNHEY and CDR2 SMNVEV come from the germline V gene (reference sequence). This CDR3 comprises 19 residues. CDR3 loop: CASSLSSSGTGGPNYGYTF. DNA for the CDR3: TGTGCCAGCAGTTTATCGAGCTCCGGGACAGGGGGCCCCAACTATGGCTACACCTTC.

The chain uses TRBV6-4 and TRBJ2-7, with 8 bases aligning to TRBD2. Trimming cost V 6 bases and J 3 bases; bases outside gene matches: 10. There are 15 residues in the CDR3. The germline V gene has CDR1 MRHNA and CDR2 SNTAGT. In DNA, the CDR3 is TGTGCCAGCAGGGGGGCGGGAGGCAAAAACTACGAGCAGTACTTC. Its protein product is CASRGAGGKNYEQYF.

The chain employs TRBV2 and TRBJ2-5; TRBD1 agrees at 9 bases. The J call is in doubt because the DNA end fits TRBJ2-7 better. CDR3 size: 13 residues. Germline CDR1 reads SNHLY; CDR2 reads FYNNEI. The CDR3 sequence is CASSGDREYEQYF. CDR3 DNA sequence: TGTGCCAGCAGTGGGGACAGGGAGTACGAGCAGTACTTC.

The chain employs TRBV7-2 and TRBJ2-7; 7 bases align to TRBD2. The V and J ends lost 1 base and 4 bases, in that order; junction bases with no gene match: 13. Germline-derived CDR1 and CDR2 are SGHTA and FQGNSA. The CDR3 runs to 17 residues. The CDR3 sequence: CASSLVPVGLAAYEQYF. The DNA for the CDR3 is TGTGCCAGCAGCTTAGTTCCCGTGGGGCTAGCGGCATACGAGCAGTACTTC.

Only a few counts were recorded for this clone. The rearrangement links TRBV6-6 to TRBJ2-4; TRBD1 might be the D (6 bases). Trimming cost V 6 bases and J 0 bases, with 15 bases left between them. The CDR3 is 16 amino acids. Germline loops: CDR1 MNHNY, CDR2 SVGAGI (reference sequence). CDR3 nucleotides: TGTGCCAGCAGCCGGACAGAGAGTTTAGCCAAAAACATTCAGTACTTC. Protein: CASSRTESLAKNIQYF.